These T cell receptor beta chains were read from a single sample in a study of beta chain features in type 1 diabetes. This table comes from immunoSEQ multiplex PCR, and its TCRdb copy is limited to in-frame clones, with some not included. The data contain about 240,000 clones, about 26% of them seen just once; the ten biggest clones take up about 3.9%. Sequenced input: central memory CD4+ T cells from blood. The receptor source for this set is a young man in good health. The CDR3 runs from the conserved cysteine through the conserved F or W. The D gene is left open where the match is weak. Not all rows give a size; the values are once, few, many and, for expanded clones, a class.

j_call	d_call	clone_size	v_call	cdr3_aa	cdr3_nt
TRBJ2-1	-	-	TRBV2	CATNQKTGTEQFF	TGTGCCACTAACCAAAAGACCGGAACGGAGCAGTTCTTC
TRBJ2-5	-	-	TRBV28	CASSTIFGAIEQYF	TGTGCCAGCAGTACAATCTTCGGGGCGATTGAGCAGTACTTC
TRBJ1-1	TRBD1	-	TRBV7-2	CATRQGGPMNTEAFF	TGTGCCACCCGACAGGGCGGGCCTATGAACACTGAAGCTTTCTTT
TRBJ1-6	-	-	TRBV5-1	CASSLGDINSPLHF	TGCGCCAGCAGCTTGGGGGACATAAATTCACCCCTCCACTTT
TRBJ2-7	TRBD2	-	TRBV6-5	CASSYGAGGPYEQYF	TGTGCCAGCAGTTACGGAGCGGGAGGGCCCTACGAGCAGTACTTC
TRBJ2-7	TRBD2	-	TRBV7-8	CASSFKAGAYEQYF	TGTGCCAGCAGCTTTAAAGCGGGAGCCTACGAGCAGTACTTC
TRBJ1-3	-	-	TRBV29-1	CSAKYGTGNTIYF	TGCAGCGCCAAGTACGGGACTGGAAACACCATATATTTT
TRBJ2-1	-	-	TRBV12-2	CASRLPPTSGRWNEQFF	TGTGCAAGTCGCTTACCCCCTACTAGCGGGAGATGGAATGAGCAGTTCTTC
TRBJ2-4	TRBD1	-	TRBV7-8	CASSLDGTGGIQYF	TGTGCCAGCAGCTTAGATGGGACAGGGGGCATTCAGTACTTC
TRBJ2-1	-	few	TRBV7-9	CASSLAGTPSSYNEQFF	TGTGCCAGCAGCTTAGCTGGGACTCCCAGCTCCTACAATGAGCAGTTCTTC
TRBJ2-1	-	few	TRBV5-1	CASSLAPGLYNEQFF	TGCGCCAGCAGCTTGGCCCCGGGACTCTACAATGAGCAGTTCTTC
TRBJ1-2	TRBD1	-	TRBV4-3	CASSLDGQGNYGYTF	TGCGCCAGCAGCCTTGATGGACAGGGGAACTATGGCTACACCTTC
TRBJ2-5	TRBD1	many	TRBV25-1	CASTAVDRGLETQYF	TGTGCCAGCACCGCGGTGGACAGGGGGCTGGAGACCCAGTACTTC
TRBJ2-5	TRBD2	-	TRBV7-2	CASSLGLAGGQETQYF	TGTGCCAGCAGCTTAGGTCTAGCGGGAGGACAAGAGACCCAGTACTTC
TRBJ2-3	TRBD1	few	TRBV5-1	CASSQKGTGTDTQYF	TGCGCCAGCAGCCAAAAGGGGACAGGCACAGATACGCAGTATTTT
TRBJ2-1	TRBD2	many	TRBV9	CASSGGSGGFYNEQFF	TGTGCCAGCAGCGGAGGTAGCGGGGGTTTTTACAATGAGCAGTTCTTC
TRBJ1-1	-	few	TRBV14	CASSQELGTEAFF	TGTGCCAGCAGCCAAGAGCTGGGCACTGAAGCTTTCTTT
TRBJ2-1	TRBD2	few	TRBV2	CASSSGLAGGSNEQFF	TGTGCCAGCAGTTCGGGACTAGCGGGGGGCTCCAATGAGCAGTTCTTC
TRBJ2-3	-	-	TRBV12-5	CASGLVPLADTQYF	TGTGCTAGTGGTTTGGTACCATTGGCAGATACGCAGTATTTT
TRBJ1-3	-	-	TRBV5-4	CASSPTGGNTIYF	TGTGCCAGCAGCCCCACGGGTGGAAACACCATATATTTT
TRBJ2-5	-	-	TRBV5-1	CASSPRPGTGTGETQYF	TGCGCCAGCAGTCCCCGCCCCGGGACGGGAACCGGGGAGACCCAGTACTTC
TRBJ1-3	TRBD1	-	TRBV6-5	CASSTGTGGNTIYF	TGTGCCAGCAGTACCGGGACAGGAGGAAACACCATATATTTT
TRBJ1-3	-	-	TRBV30	CACMHTYSGNTIYF	TGTGCCTGTATGCACACGTACTCTGGAAACACCATATATTTT
TRBJ1-1	TRBD1	few	TRBV29-1	CSVGQGAGTEAFF	TGCAGCGTTGGACAGGGGGCTGGCACTGAAGCTTTCTTT
TRBJ1-4	-	-	TRBV30	CAWRVTGKLFF	TGTGCCTGGAGAGTGACAGGAAAACTGTTTTTT
TRBJ2-3	TRBD2	few	TRBV7-2	CASSNLAGAAYF	TGTGCCAGCAGCAACCTAGCGGGGGCCGCGTATTTT
TRBJ2-3	-	-	TRBV19	CASSIRLGPDTQYF	TGTGCCAGTAGTATCAGACTGGGGCCAGATACGCAGTATTTT
TRBJ2-1	TRBD2	few	TRBV18	CASSRGGASGYNEQFF	TGTGCCAGCTCACGCGGCGGGGCTAGCGGCTACAATGAGCAGTTCTTC
TRBJ2-1	-	many	TRBV9	CASSVGTPGTYTGNEQFF	TGTGCCAGCAGCGTAGGGACTCCCGGGACATACACGGGGAATGAGCAGTTCTTC
TRBJ1-2	-	few	TRBV2	CASRVYYGYTF	TGTGCCAGCAGAGTATACTATGGCTACACCTTC
TRBJ2-2	-	-	TRBV2	CASTRSSGIIGELFF	TGTGCCAGCACCAGATCCTCAGGGATAATCGGGGAGCTGTTTTTT